The next 16 T cell receptor beta chains were all read from a single sample in a study of human T cells and chemical hapten exposure. TCRdb independently ran MiXCR on the RACE reads; one entry per CDR3 protein. This sample has roughly 72,000 distinct CDR3 sequences, with 9% to 12% found just once. Sample time point: patch test 1, 2 weeks after DPC sensitization. Treatment defined: therapeutic diphenylcyclopropenone sensitization with weekly scalp DPC. Material: whole blood, obtained in connection with sensitization to the hapten diphenylcyclopropenone (DPC). The receptor set was obtained from a woman aged 45-60 years with alopecia areata. Some clones in this sample may be carry-over from other donors' samples.

This clonotype was recorded at least ten times. J is TRBJ2-1 and V is TRBV4-2; 9 positions match TRBD2. CDR3 length: 15 residues. Trimming removed 4 bases from V and 0 bases from J; junction bases left unmatched: 1. The germline V gene has CDR1 LGHNA and CDR2 YNFKEQ. Here the CDR3 reads CASSPLAGSYNEQFF. The CDR3 coding sequence is TGTGCCAGCAGCCCACTAGCGGGCTCCTACAATGAGCAGTTCTTC.

The V call is TRBV18, the J call TRBJ2-7; TRBD2 agrees at 7 bases. CDR1 is KGHSH, CDR2 LQKENI, per germline. This CDR3 contains 14 residues. Trimming cost V 3 bases and J 1 base; bases outside gene matches: 3. The CDR3 reads CASSPGGKSYEQYF. CDR3 nucleotides: TGTGCCAGCTCACCCGGGGGGAAGTCCTACGAGCAGTACTTC. The full variable domain, completed using reference TRBV18 and TRBJ2-7, is NAGVMQNPRHLVRRRGQEARLRCSPMKGHSHVYWYRQLPEEGLKFMVYLQKENIIDESGMPKERFSAEFPKEGPSILRIQQVVRGDSAAYFCASSPGGKSYEQYFGPGTRLTVT.

This clonotype was detected a few times. The chain employs TRBV4-3 and TRBJ1-2; tentative D call: TRBD1 (5 bases). This CDR3 is 14 amino acids long. Trimming shortened V by 1 base and J by 0 bases, and 6 bases separated the two germline ends. Per the germline V gene, CDR1 is LGHNA and CDR2 is YSLEER. The CDR3 here is CASSQGQSNYGYTF. DNA of the CDR3: TGCGCCAGCAGCCAAGGACAGTCTAACTATGGCTACACCTTC.

In its sample, this clonotype was seen a few times. The chain joins TRBV6-1 to TRBJ1-6; 9 bases agree with TRBD1. The length of the CDR3 is 16 residues. In germline, CDR1 is MNHNS, CDR2 SASEGT. Trimming took 7 bases from V and 0 from J; bases not matched to a gene: 4. The CDR3 coding sequence is TGTGCCAGCACCGGACAGGGGAGCTCCTATAATTCACCCCTCCACTTT. Its translation is CASTGQGSSYNSPLHF.

The chain carries TRBV11-3 and TRBJ2-6, with D possibly matching TRBD2 (5 bases). The germline CDR1 and CDR2 sequences are SGHNT and YENEEA. CDR3 length: 15 residues. The V end lost 2 bases, the J end lost 4 bases, and 9 bases lay between the germline ends. In DNA form, the CDR3 reads TGTGCCAGCAGCTTATTGGACTTCGGGGCCAACGTCCTGACTTTC. This codes for CASSLLDFGANVLTF.

This clonotype was counted many times. This chain joins TRBV25-1 and TRBJ2-7; D is unresolved. Germline CDR1 reads MGHDK; CDR2 reads SYGVNS. The CDR3 extends over 12 amino acids. V was cut by 1 base and J by 4 bases, with 5 bases left in between. The CDR3, as DNA: TGTGCCAGCAGTGAATCCCAGTACGAGCAGTACTTC. This encodes CASSESQYEQYF.

The chain recombines TRBV18 with TRBJ2-3; the D is unclear. V lost 0 bases, J lost 4 bases, and 8 bases lay in between. Germline values: CDR1 KGHSH, CDR2 LQKENI. This CDR3 is built from 14 residues. CDR3 DNA sequence: TGTGCCAGCTCACCACCGGGCTTGGCAGATACGCAGTATTTT. This gives the protein CASSPPGLADTQYF.

This chain's CDR3 is CSARDASSGRTYNEQFF. CDR3 coding DNA: TGCAGTGCTAGAGATGCAAGTAGCGGGAGAACCTACAATGAGCAGTTCTTC. The chain has TRBV20-1 and TRBJ2-1; 9 nucleotides line up with TRBD2. V shed 0 bases and J 2 bases; nucleotides not matched to a gene: 8. The CDR3 length is 17 residues. Germline values: CDR1 DFQATT, CDR2 SNEGSKA (reference sequence).

The chain employs TRBV29-1 and TRBJ2-5; D gene uncertain. The V and J ends lost 4 bases and 4 bases respectively, with 4 bases between them. Germline CDR1 is SQVTM and CDR2 is ANQGSEA. The CDR3 spans 10 residues. For the CDR3, the DNA is TGCAGCGTTGGACGAGAGACCCAGTACTTC. Translating gives CSVGRETQYF.

The genes are TRBV30 and TRBJ1-4; no reliable D call. Germline CDR1 GTSNPN, CDR2 SVGIG (reference sequence). Between the trimmed V and J ends, which lost 4 bases and 8 bases, there was a span of 8 bases. This CDR3 spans 11 amino acids. The CDR3: CAWKVWEKLFF. The CDR3 region has the DNA TGTGCCTGGAAAGTTTGGGAAAAACTGTTTTTT. Full variable domain (outside the CDR3, taken from reference TRBV30 and TRBJ1-4): SQTIHQWPATLVQPVGSPLSLECTVEGTSNPNLYWYRQAAGRGLQLLFYSVGIGQISSEVPQNLSASRPQDRQFILSSKKLLLSDSGFYLCAWKVWEKLFFGSGTQLSVL.

This clonotype was seen only a few times. V usage is TRBV7-9 and J usage is TRBJ2-7; D gene ambiguous. CDR1 and CDR2 from the germline V gene are SEHNR and FQNEAQ (reference sequence). Trimming cost V 6 bases and J 2 bases, with 11 bases left between them. This CDR3 has 13 amino acids. The CDR3 sequence: CASRSDIAYEQYF. The CDR3 DNA is TGTGCCAGCAGGAGCGACATTGCCTACGAGCAGTACTTC.

This chain uses TRBV28 with TRBJ2-3; D is unresolved. The germline gives CDR1 MDHEN, CDR2 SYDVKM. The V end was cut by 6 bases, the J end by 0 bases, with 10 bases between. The CDR3 has 14 residues. Here the CDR3 DNA reads TGTGCCAGCAGCCTGTGGGTAAGCACAGATACGCAGTATTTT. Its translation is CASSLWVSTDTQYF.

The chain couples TRBV6-2 or TRBV6-3 to TRBJ2-7; TRBD2 matches 11 bases. The CDR3 covers 15 residues. V lost 8 bases and J lost 5; bases outside the gene matches: 11. CDR1 and CDR2 (germline): MNHEY, SVGEGT. CDR3 region: CASGGTSGRRDEQYF. The CDR3 DNA reads TGTGCCAGCGGGGGAACTAGCGGGAGACGGGACGAGCAGTACTTC.

This clonotype was seen more than once but under ten times. V usage is TRBV5-1 and J usage is TRBJ2-5, with 10 bases matching TRBD2. The CDR3 runs to 15 residues. The J segment lost 6 bases and the V segment lost 1 base, leaving 6 bases of the junction unmatched. From germline, CDR1 is SGHRS and CDR2 YFSETQ. CDR3 DNA sequence: TGCGCCAGCAGCTTGTCTAGCGGGAGTCGACAGACCCAGTACTTC. Translating gives CASSLSSGSRQTQYF.

This clonotype was seen more than once but under ten times. The chain uses TRBV19 and TRBJ2-4; 7 nucleotides agree with TRBD2. The CDR3 consists of 16 residues. The germline CDR1 and CDR2 sequences are LNHDA and SQIVND (reference sequence). Trimming at V came to 4 bases and at J to 3 bases, leaving 9 bases not matched to a gene. The CDR3 here is CASSSWGGRVKNIQYF. The CDR3 DNA sequence: TGTGCCAGTAGTAGCTGGGGGGGACGAGTCAAAAACATTCAGTACTTC.

This sequence joins TRBV12-3 or TRBV12-4 and TRBJ2-5; D gene unclear. Trimming cost V 3 bases and J 1 base, with 6 bases left between them. The CDR3 is 13 amino acids. In nucleotides, the CDR3 is TGTGCCAGCAGTTTGGCGGCCCAAGAGACCCAGTACTTC. Its protein product is CASSLAAQETQYF.